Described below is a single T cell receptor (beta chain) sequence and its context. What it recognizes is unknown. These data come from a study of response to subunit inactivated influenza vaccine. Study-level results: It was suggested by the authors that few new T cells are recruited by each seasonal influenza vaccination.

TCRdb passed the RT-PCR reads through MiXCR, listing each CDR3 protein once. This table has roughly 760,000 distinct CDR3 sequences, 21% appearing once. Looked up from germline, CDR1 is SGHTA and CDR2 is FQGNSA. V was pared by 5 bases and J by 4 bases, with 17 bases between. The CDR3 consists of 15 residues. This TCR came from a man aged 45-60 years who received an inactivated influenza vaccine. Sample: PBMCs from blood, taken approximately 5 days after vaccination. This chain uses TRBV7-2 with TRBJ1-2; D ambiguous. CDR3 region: CASSRSGAQLYGYTF. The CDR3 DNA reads TGTGCCAGCAGCCGTAGTGGAGCGCAGCTCTATGGCTACACCTTC.